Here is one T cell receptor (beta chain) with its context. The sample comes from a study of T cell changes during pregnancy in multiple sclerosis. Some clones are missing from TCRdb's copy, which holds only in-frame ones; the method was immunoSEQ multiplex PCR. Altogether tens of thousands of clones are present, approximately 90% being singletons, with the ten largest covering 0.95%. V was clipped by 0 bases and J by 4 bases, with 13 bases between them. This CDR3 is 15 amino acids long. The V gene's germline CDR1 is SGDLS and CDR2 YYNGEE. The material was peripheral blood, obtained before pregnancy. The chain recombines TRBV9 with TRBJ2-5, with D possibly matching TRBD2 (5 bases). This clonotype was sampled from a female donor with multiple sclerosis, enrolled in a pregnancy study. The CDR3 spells CASSVAAGRSETQYF. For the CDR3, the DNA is TGTGCCAGCAGCGTAGCTGCGGGCCGGTCAGAGACCCAGTACTTC. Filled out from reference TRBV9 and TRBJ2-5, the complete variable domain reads DSGVTQTPKHLITATGQRVTLRCSPRSGDLSVYWYQQSLDQGLQFLIQYYNGEERAKGNILERFSAQQFPDLHSELNLSSLELGDSALYFCASSVAAGRSETQYFGPGTRLLVL.